One TCR beta chain is described in this entry. CDR3 length: 22 residues. CDR1 and CDR2 from the germline V gene are LNHDA and SQIVND (reference sequence). The V gene end was trimmed by 6 bases and the J gene end by 0 bases; junction bases not matched to a gene: 21. Original handling: By means of reference gene primer amplification, nucleated cell counts were estimated. Only in-frame clones appear in the TCRdb table, and some are missing; sequencing was by immunoSEQ multiplex PCR. D and trimming were read from the DNA, whereas the V and J calls and clone size are those reported in that table. In the table there are about 110,000 clones, roughly 88% of which are singletons. This sample stems from a study of blood T cell repertoires in COVID-19. Across the study: PBMCs, B-cell-depleted T cells, or T cells provided the cDNA or gDNA that made up the material.

This chain connects TRBV19 to TRBJ1-5, with TRBD1 matching 12 bases. The receptor was derived from a human donor in a cohort sampled during active COVID-19. Specimen: peripheral blood. The CDR3 protein is CASSRKFPAGTGGVISNQPQHF. In DNA form, the CDR3 reads TGTGCCAGTAGCCGAAAATTCCCCGCCGGGACAGGGGGCGTAATTAGCAATCAGCCCCAGCATTTT.